What follows are 18 T cell receptor beta chains derived from one specimen sequenced in a study of cytomegalovirus exposure and HLA in healthy donors. Use of 60 Vbeta and 13 Jbeta primers characterized the PCR. Sequencing used immunoSEQ multiplex PCR; TCRdb keeps in-frame clones, though not all of them. The sample comprises roughly 120,000 clones, 73% of which are singletons, and under 8.5% rests with the top ten. The sample consisted of PBMCs. These receptors all come from a man aged 35 to 55 in good health and CMV-seronegative.

The rearrangement joins TRBV7-8 to TRBJ2-7, with 8 bases aligning to TRBD1. The CDR3 spans 13 residues. V gave up 5 bases and J gave up 6 bases; unmatched junction bases: 6. The germline gives CDR1 SGHVS, CDR2 FQNEAQ. The CDR3 DNA sequence: TGTGCCAGCAGCCTCCGGGACAGGCGCGAGCAGTACTTC. Amino acids: CASSLRDRREQYF.

J is TRBJ1-1 and V is TRBV7-3; TRBD1 might be the D (5 bases). The germline gives CDR1 SGHTA, CDR2 FQGTGA. The CDR3 loop spans 14 amino acids. Deletions cut 3 bases from V and 8 bases from J, with 16 bases between. CDR3: CASSFDLTGGEAFF. CDR3 bases: TGTGCCAGCAGCTTTGACCTCACAGGCGGAGAAGCTTTCTTT.

This chain connects TRBV7-9 to TRBJ1-1; unclear D gene. CDR1 is SEHNR and CDR2 is FQNEAQ in the germline V gene (reference sequence). The CDR3 extends over 12 amino acids. V lost 5 bases to trimming and J lost 7 bases, with 11 bases between them. CDR3 loop: CASSQADREAFF. The CDR3 DNA reads as TGTGCCAGCAGCCAGGCCGACCGTGAAGCTTTCTTT.

V gene TRBV4-1 combines with J gene TRBJ2-6, with D maybe TRBD2 (5 bases). This CDR3 is built from 18 residues. Per the germline V gene, CDR1 is MGHRA and CDR2 is YSYEKL. V gave up 0 bases and J gave up 2 bases, with 14 bases separating them. The CDR3 region is CASSQDFGDYTGANVLTF. CDR3 nucleotides: TGCGCCAGCAGCCAAGACTTCGGAGACTATACTGGGGCCAACGTCCTGACTTTC.

This clone was detected once. The chain carries TRBV10-3 and TRBJ1-5; TRBD1 matches at 7 bases. Looked up from germline, CDR1 is ENHRY and CDR2 is SYGVKD. The CDR3 sequence is 15 residues long. The junction had 12 bases not matched to a gene; V was cut back by 5 bases and J by 8 bases. CDR3 protein: CAISTTGTAIEPQHF. The CDR3, as DNA: TGTGCCATCAGTACGACCGGGACAGCTATCGAGCCCCAGCATTTT.

CDR3 loop: CASSSTGIRGYTF. DNA for the CDR3: TGTGCCAGCAGCTCGACAGGGATTCGTGGCTACACCTTC. The chain couples TRBV7-9 to TRBJ1-2; 7 positions agree with TRBD1. The V and J ends lost 4 bases and 7 bases, in that order; junction bases with no gene match: 6. Per germline, CDR1 SEHNR and CDR2 FQNEAQ (reference sequence). This CDR3 is built from 13 residues.

The chain employs TRBV6-5 and TRBJ2-7; TRBD2 matches at 7 bases. Per germline, CDR1 MNHEY and CDR2 SVGAGI. Unmatched junction bases numbered 5, after V lost 0 bases and J lost 0 bases. The CDR3 totals 16 residues. CDR3 protein: CASSYSARGFSYEQYF. The CDR3 coding sequence is TGTGCCAGCAGTTACTCGGCGCGGGGGTTCTCCTACGAGCAGTACTTC.

V is TRBV5-4 and J is TRBJ1-2; 7 bases fit TRBD1. Germline trimming cut 4 bases from V and 0 bases from J; bases unmatched to any gene: 6. Germline CDR1 is SGHNT and CDR2 is YYREEE (reference sequence). This CDR3 has 15 amino acids. The CDR3 spells CASSVDRLANYGYTF. In nucleotides, the CDR3 is TGTGCCAGCAGCGTGGACAGGTTAGCTAACTATGGCTACACCTTC.

Only one count was recorded for this clone. The chain uses TRBV19 and TRBJ1-1; TRBD1 is a possible D gene (5 bases). Germline V CDR1 and CDR2: LNHDA, SQIVND (reference sequence). The V and J ends lost 10 bases and 4 bases respectively, with 25 bases between them. There are 16 residues in the CDR3. In DNA, the CDR3 is TGTGCCACAACCTCCTCCCGAACCGGGGGTCCCACTGAAGCTTTCTTT. This encodes CATTSSRTGGPTEAFF.

V and J are TRBV4-3 and TRBJ1-4; 9 bases agree with TRBD1. The germline V gene encodes CDR1 LGHNA and CDR2 YSLEER. V gave up 5 bases and J gave up 7 bases; unmatched junction bases: 5. The CDR3 spans 14 residues. The chain's CDR3 is CASSAGQGSEKLFF. DNA for the CDR3: TGCGCCAGCAGCGCGGGACAGGGAAGTGAAAAACTGTTTTTT.

The chain recombines TRBV10-3 with TRBJ2-3; tentatively, D is TRBD2 (6 bases). This CDR3 region has 15 residues. V was cut by 8 bases and J by 0 bases, with 15 bases left in between. Germline V gene data show CDR1 as ENHRY and CDR2 as SYGVKD. CDR3 loop: CAIVRTGESTDTQYF. The CDR3 nucleotides are TGTGCCATCGTTCGAACGGGGGAAAGCACAGATACGCAGTATTTT.

This rearrangement joins TRBV28 to TRBJ2-1, with 10 bases fitting TRBD2. Germline CDR1 and CDR2: MDHEN and SYDVKM. After removal of 7 bases from V and 3 bases from J, the junction contained 3 bases not matched to a gene. The CDR3 has 14 residues. CDR3 sequence reads: CASTGLAYYNEQFF. CDR3 sequence (DNA): TGTGCCAGCACGGGACTAGCGTACTACAATGAGCAGTTCTTC.

The genes are TRBV6-5 and TRBJ2-5; D gene ambiguous. Germline-derived CDR1 and CDR2 are MNHEY and SVGAGI. This CDR3 has 14 residues. V gave up 0 bases and J gave up 2 bases, with 7 bases separating them. The CDR3 DNA reads as TGTGCCAGCAGTTACTCTGGCGGACAAGAGACCCAGTACTTC. Translation gives CASSYSGGQETQYF.

Only a few counts were recorded for this clone. The chain joins TRBV7-2 to TRBJ1-5, with D tentatively TRBD1 (5 bases). CDR3 length: 15 amino acids. V dropped 5 bases and J dropped 7 bases, with 18 bases sitting between them. Germline CDR1 reads SGHTA; CDR2 reads FQGNSA. CDR3 in amino acids: CASSPTRGVGQPQHF. Here the CDR3 DNA reads TGTGCCAGCAGCCCCACCCGGGGGGTAGGGCAGCCCCAGCATTTT.

This chain connects TRBV9 to TRBJ1-2; no clear D gene. The germline gives CDR1 SGDLS, CDR2 YYNGEE. V was pared by 0 bases and J by 4 bases, with 13 bases between. CDR3 size: 15 residues. The DNA of the CDR3 is TGTGCCAGCAGCGTAGCTTGGGAGGGAGGCTATGGCTACACCTTC. Residues: CASSVAWEGGYGYTF. Complete variable domain (other parts from reference TRBV9 and TRBJ1-2): DSGVTQTPKHLITATGQRVTLRCSPRSGDLSVYWYQQSLDQGLQFLIQYYNGEERAKGNILERFSAQQFPDLHSELNLSSLELGDSALYFCASSVAWEGGYGYTFGSGTRLTVV.

The rearrangement joins TRBV28 to TRBJ1-3; D may be TRBD1 (5 bases). The germline V gene has CDR1 MDHEN and CDR2 SYDVKM. V was cut by 3 bases and J by 4 bases, with 10 bases left in between. The CDR3 covers 14 residues. CDR3 bases: TGTGCCAGCAGTTTCCCCGGGGGAGGAAACACCATATATTTT. Translating it yields CASSFPGGGNTIYF.

In its sample, this clone was seen once. The gene calls are TRBV2 and TRBJ2-2; D perhaps matches TRBD2 (6 bases). CDR1 and CDR2 from the germline V gene are SNHLY and FYNNEI. V was cut by 4 bases and J by 1 base, with 10 bases left in between. The CDR3 loop spans 15 amino acids. The CDR3 DNA sequence: TGTGCCAGCAGTGGTTTTAGCGGGAACACCGGGGAGCTGTTTTTT. Its translation is CASSGFSGNTGELFF.

This clone was counted only a few times. The J gene is TRBJ1-2, the V gene TRBV4-3; TRBD1 matches 10 bases. V gave up 1 base and J gave up 5 bases; unmatched junction bases: 4. CDR1 is LGHNA and CDR2 is YSLEER in the germline V gene. The CDR3 length is 15 residues. The CDR3 DNA is TGCGCCAGCAGCCAAGCTGGGACAGGGGTTTATGGCTACACCTTC. As protein: CASSQAGTGVYGYTF.